The rows below give T cell receptor beta chains drawn from one sample of a study of cytomegalovirus exposure and HLA in healthy donors. Assay: immunoSEQ multiplex PCR; the TCRdb copy retains only in-frame clones and omits some. The sample consists of more than 95,000 clones, 75% to 85% of them appearing once. Sequenced: PBMCs. These receptors were collected from a woman between 50 and 59 years old in good health and CMV-seropositive. CDR3s include the opening cysteine and the closing phenylalanine or tryptophan. The order of the fields is D gene, CDR3 length, J gene, V gene, CDR3 protein. D genes are given only for firm matches.

TRBD2 15 TRBJ2-7 TRBV6-1 CASSKELAAPYEQYF
- 14 TRBJ1-1 TRBV7-2 CASSLRGQKDEAFF
TRBD1 15 TRBJ2-2 TRBV9 CASSAGQGMGGELFF
TRBD1 16 TRBJ2-2 TRBV5-6 CASSFGQGGYTGELFF
- 14 TRBJ1-3 TRBV30 CAWRDPGQGNTIYF
- 16 TRBJ2-3 TRBV5-6 CASSLELGGGTDTQYF
- 13 TRBJ1-1 TRBV9 CASRGRANTEAFF
TRBD1 15 TRBJ2-1 TRBV15 CATSLRNRGYNEQFF
TRBD2 15 TRBJ2-1 TRBV29-1 CSVEVRGDSYNEQFF
TRBD1 14 TRBJ1-2 TRBV18 CASSPQTGDSGYTF
TRBD1 13 TRBJ1-2 TRBV5-6 CASSADRALGYTF
- 14 TRBJ2-1 TRBV5-4 CASMNGGGYNEQFF
TRBD1 14 TRBJ1-5 TRBV19 CASGTQGANQPQHF
TRBD1 14 TRBJ1-2 TRBV7-2 CASSPGQGSSGYTF
- 13 TRBJ1-1 TRBV2 CASSFTGNTEAFF
- 14 TRBJ2-7 TRBV14 CASSQVLYAYEQYF
- 15 TRBJ2-2 TRBV19 CASGTGTSNTGELFF
TRBD2 16 TRBJ2-3 TRBV29-1 CSVAPWTSGGTDTQYF
- 12 TRBJ2-4 TRBV19 CASSPSKNIQYF
- 17 TRBJ1-1 TRBV5-1 CASSFDGQPQMNTEAFF
- 15 TRBJ1-2 TRBV27 CASSLSGLSNYGYTF
- 16 TRBJ1-2 TRBV2 CASSEAREGRDYGYTF
- 15 TRBJ1-3 TRBV5-1 CASSRGGGVGNTIYF
- 14 TRBJ1-1 TRBV5-1 CASSTAWSNTEAFF
- 17 TRBJ1-3 TRBV30 CAWSVELWSQRINTIYF
TRBD1 16 TRBJ1-5 TRBV5-1 CASSPQGQGGYQPQHF
- 14 TRBJ2-1 TRBV7-2 CASSLASGQNEQFF
TRBD1 13 TRBJ1-2 TRBV6-5 CASRDRTSYGYTF
TRBD1 13 TRBJ2-3 TRBV25-1 CASLTGDKDTQYF
TRBD2 13 TRBJ2-7 TRBV6-6 CASSYAGAGEQYF
TRBD1 16 TRBJ1-2 TRBV30 CARRAPGTGGRVGYTF
TRBD1 15 TRBJ1-3 TRBV6-5 CASTTQRGLGNTIYF
- 11 TRBJ2-1 TRBV20-1 CSASLQGRGFF
TRBD1 14 TRBJ1-1 TRBV7-2 CASSLTRGDTEAFF
TRBD2 15 TRBJ2-3 TRBV5-1 CASSPGLAGLDTQYF
TRBD2 15 TRBJ2-1 TRBV11-1 CASSLALAGGRSQFF
- 15 TRBJ1-1 TRBV6-6 CASSSRGIRDTEAFF
- 13 TRBJ1-2 TRBV5-4 CASSFSQDYGYTF
TRBD1 16 TRBJ1-3 TRBV11-2 CASSFGQGVFGNTIYF
- 16 - TRBV5-1 CASSLVKAGHSYEQYF
- 14 TRBJ1-5 TRBV19 CASSIRDSNQPQHF
TRBD2 19 TRBJ2-2 TRBV11-2 CASTILSGGGGMVTGELFF
- 14 TRBJ1-2 TRBV6-5 CASSPAGLTYGYTF
TRBD1 16 TRBJ1-5 TRBV10-3 CAISEGRGTGGQPQHF
TRBD1 16 TRBJ2-7 TRBV18 CASSSRHGQGNYEQYF
TRBD1 14 TRBJ1-1 TRBV11-3 CASSYRGMNTEAFF
- 13 TRBJ1-1 TRBV29-1 CSVEPGVGTEAFF
TRBD1 13 TRBJ2-5 TRBV30 CAWSNRGRETQYF
- 15 TRBJ2-4 TRBV5-8 CASSSLGGGVDIQYF
- 15 TRBJ1-1 TRBV11-3 CASSFALGLNTEAFF
TRBD1 12 TRBJ1-6 TRBV6-1 CASSGDSSPLHF
TRBD2 15 TRBJ2-7 TRBV7-2 CASSPLGLALNEQYF
- 12 TRBJ1-1 TRBV6-6 CASQGMNTEAFF
TRBD1 13 TRBJ2-1 TRBV29-1 CSVGGTGNNEQFF
TRBD2 14 TRBJ2-7 TRBV7-9 CASCLAGVAYEQYF